The 7 T cell receptor beta chains presented below share a single source sample, sequenced in a study of OX40 agonist ivuxolimab in advanced cancers. TCRdb's copy holds only in-frame clones and misses some; the assay was immunoSEQ multiplex PCR. The sample gives more than 20,000 clones, 75% to 90% of which show up once; 50% to 65% is in the top ten. The sequences come from CD4+ or CD8+ T cells sorted from blood, collected in a trial of the OX40 agonist ivuxolimab. The receptors stem from an adult with an advanced solid tumor such as melanoma, head and neck, liver or kidney cancer.

The genes are TRBV19 and TRBJ2-3; D may correspond to TRBD1 or TRBD2 (6 bases each). The V gene lost 6 bases and the J gene lost 5 bases, with 15 bases spanning the gap. Per the germline V gene, CDR1 is LNHDA and CDR2 is SQIVND (reference sequence). The CDR3 covers 14 residues. The CDR3 reads CASRVGGGVDTQYF. DNA for the CDR3: TGTGCCAGTAGAGTGGGGGGCGGGGTAGATACGCAGTATTTT.

This clone is a singleton in its sample. V usage is TRBV19 and J usage is TRBJ2-2, with no clear D. Trimming removed 4 bases from V and 4 bases from J, with 25 bases in between. The CDR3 totals 19 residues. Germline V lookup: CDR1 LNHDA, CDR2 SQIVND (reference sequence). The CDR3 loop is CASSTPWAVTMGSTGELFF. The CDR3 region has the DNA TGTGCCAGTAGTACGCCCTGGGCAGTAACGATGGGAAGCACCGGGGAGCTGTTTTTT.

This chain connects TRBV5-1 to TRBJ1-1; 8 positions agree with TRBD1. CDR3 size: 15 residues. V lost 5 bases and J lost 3; bases outside the gene matches: 9. Germline V lookup: CDR1 SGHRS, CDR2 YFSETQ. The CDR3 protein is CASRGSRGHDTEAFF. DNA of the CDR3: TGCGCCAGCAGGGGGAGCAGGGGGCACGACACTGAAGCTTTCTTT.

This chain's CDR3 is CASSLGTSGVSDTQYF. The CDR3 DNA is TGCGCCAGCAGCTTAGGGACTAGCGGGGTCTCAGATACGCAGTATTTT. The chain is built from TRBV5-1 and TRBJ2-3; the match to TRBD2 covers 13 bases. The germline V gene encodes CDR1 SGHRS and CDR2 YFSETQ. This CDR3 has 16 residues. V lost 2 bases, J lost 4 bases, and 4 bases stayed unmatched. Full variable domain (missing parts from reference TRBV5-1 and TRBJ2-3): KAGVTQTPRYLIKTRGQQVTLSCSPISGHRSVSWYQQTPGQGLQFLFEYFSETQRNKGNFPGRFSGRQFSNSRSEMNVSTLELGDSALYLCASSLGTSGVSDTQYFGPGTRLTVL.

V usage is TRBV5-4 and J usage is TRBJ2-5, with D uncertain. Trimming stripped 3 bases from V and 2 bases from J, with 8 bases between. CDR3 length: 13 amino acids. CDR1 and CDR2 (germline): SGHNT, YYREEE (reference sequence). CDR3 coding DNA: TGTGCCAGCAGCTATAGCCATCAAGAGACCCAGTACTTC. This sequence encodes CASSYSHQETQYF.

The rearrangement uses TRBV25-1 and TRBJ2-5; TRBD2 agrees at 10 bases. J lost 4 bases, V lost 6 bases, and 5 bases had no gene match. This CDR3 contains 14 residues. Per the germline V gene, CDR1 is MGHDK and CDR2 is SYGVNS. CDR3 sequence (DNA): TGTGCCAGCAGCCTAGCGGGAGTAGGAGAGACCCAGTACTTC. It translates to CASSLAGVGETQYF. The variable domain in full, with the rest retrieved from reference TRBV25-1 and TRBJ2-5, is EADIYQTPRYLVIGTGKKITLECSQTMGHDKMYWYQQDPGMELHLIHYSYGVNSTEKGDLSSESTVSRIRTEHFPLTLESARPSHTSQYLCASSLAGVGETQYFGPGTRLLVL.

The chain combines TRBV4-3 with TRBJ2-7; D not resolved. V lost 1 base to trimming and J lost 0 bases, with 7 bases between them. The germline gives CDR1 LGHNA, CDR2 YSLEER. This CDR3 comprises 14 residues. The CDR3 DNA reads as TGCGCCAGCAGCCAAGGATCCAGCTCCTACGAGCAGTACTTC. As protein: CASSQGSSSYEQYF.